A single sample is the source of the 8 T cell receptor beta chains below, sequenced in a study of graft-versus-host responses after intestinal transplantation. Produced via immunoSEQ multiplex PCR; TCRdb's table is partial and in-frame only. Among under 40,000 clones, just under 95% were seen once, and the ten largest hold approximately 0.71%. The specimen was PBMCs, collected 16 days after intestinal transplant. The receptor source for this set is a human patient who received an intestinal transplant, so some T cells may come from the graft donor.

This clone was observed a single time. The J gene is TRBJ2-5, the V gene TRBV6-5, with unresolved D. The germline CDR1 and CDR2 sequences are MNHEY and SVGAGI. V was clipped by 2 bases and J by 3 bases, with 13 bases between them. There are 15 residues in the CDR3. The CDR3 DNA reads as TGTGCCAGCAGTTACACCCTGGACCAAAAAGAGACCCAGTACTTC. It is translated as CASSYTLDQKETQYF.

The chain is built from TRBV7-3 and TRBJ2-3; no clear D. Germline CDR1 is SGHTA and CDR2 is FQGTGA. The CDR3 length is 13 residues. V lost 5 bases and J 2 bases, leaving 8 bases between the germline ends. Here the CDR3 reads CASSPEVTDTQYF. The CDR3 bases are TGTGCCAGCAGCCCCGAGGTCACAGATACGCAGTATTTT. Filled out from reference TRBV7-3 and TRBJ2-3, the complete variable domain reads GAGVSQTPSNKVTEKGKYVELRCDPISGHTALYWYRQSLGQGPEFLIYFQGTGAADDSGLPNDRFFAVRPEGSVSTLKIQRTERGDSAVYLCASSPEVTDTQYFGPGTRLTVL.

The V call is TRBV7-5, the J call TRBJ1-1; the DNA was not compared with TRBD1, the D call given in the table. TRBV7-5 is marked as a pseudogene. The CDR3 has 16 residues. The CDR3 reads CVRSPDPPGTALEAFF. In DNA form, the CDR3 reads TGTGTCAGAAGCCCGGACCCCCCTGGGACAGCCCTTGAAGCTTTCTTT.

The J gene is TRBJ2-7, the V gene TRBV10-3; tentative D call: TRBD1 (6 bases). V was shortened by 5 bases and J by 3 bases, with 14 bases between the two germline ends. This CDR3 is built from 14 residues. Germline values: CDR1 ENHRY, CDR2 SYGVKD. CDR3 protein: CAISLRDTDYEQYF. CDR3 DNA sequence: TGTGCCATCAGTCTCCGGGACACCGACTACGAGCAGTACTTC.

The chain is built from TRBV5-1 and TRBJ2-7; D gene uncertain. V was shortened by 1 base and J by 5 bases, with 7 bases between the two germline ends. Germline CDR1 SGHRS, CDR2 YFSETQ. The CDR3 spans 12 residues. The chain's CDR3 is CASSLNSNEQYF. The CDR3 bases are TGCGCCAGCAGCTTGAACAGCAACGAGCAGTACTTC.

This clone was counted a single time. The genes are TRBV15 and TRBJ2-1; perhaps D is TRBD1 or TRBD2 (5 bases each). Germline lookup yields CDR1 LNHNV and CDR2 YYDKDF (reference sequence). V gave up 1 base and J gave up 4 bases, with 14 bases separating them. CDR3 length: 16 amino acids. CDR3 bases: TGTGCCACCAGCAGAGGGGACCGAGGCTCTTACAATGAGCAGTTCTTC. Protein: CATSRGDRGSYNEQFF.

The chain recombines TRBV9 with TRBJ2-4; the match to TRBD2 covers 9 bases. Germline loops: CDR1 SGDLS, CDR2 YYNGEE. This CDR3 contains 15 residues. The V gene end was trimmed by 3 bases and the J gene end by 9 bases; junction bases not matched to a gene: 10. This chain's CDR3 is CASSAFAREGGIQYF. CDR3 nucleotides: TGTGCCAGCAGCGCCTTCGCGCGGGAGGGGGGCATTCAGTACTTC.

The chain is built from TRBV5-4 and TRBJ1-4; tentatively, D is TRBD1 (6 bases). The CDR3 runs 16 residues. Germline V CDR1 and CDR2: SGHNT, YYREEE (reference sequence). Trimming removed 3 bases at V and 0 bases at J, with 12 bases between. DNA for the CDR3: TGTGCCAGCAGCTGGACAGCTACCGCAACTAATGAAAAACTGTTTTTT. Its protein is CASSWTATATNEKLFF.